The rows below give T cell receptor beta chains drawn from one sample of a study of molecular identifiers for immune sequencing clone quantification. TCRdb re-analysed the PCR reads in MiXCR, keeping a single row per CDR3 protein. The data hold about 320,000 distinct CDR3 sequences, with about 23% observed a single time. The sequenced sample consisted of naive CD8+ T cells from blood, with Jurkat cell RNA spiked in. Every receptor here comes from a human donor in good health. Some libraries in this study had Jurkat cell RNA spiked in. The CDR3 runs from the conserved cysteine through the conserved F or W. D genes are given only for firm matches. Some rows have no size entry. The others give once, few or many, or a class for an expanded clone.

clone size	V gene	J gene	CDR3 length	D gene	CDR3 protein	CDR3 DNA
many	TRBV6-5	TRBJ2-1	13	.	CASSYAGVSEQFF	TGTGCCAGCAGTTACGCAGGGGTCAGTGAGCAGTTCTTC
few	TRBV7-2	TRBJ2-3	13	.	CASSRMNTDTQYF	TGTGCCAGCAGCCGCATGAACACAGATACGCAGTATTTT
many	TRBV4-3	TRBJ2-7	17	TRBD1	CASSQDWGRTGGNEQYF	TGCGCCAGCAGCCAAGATTGGGGGCGGACAGGGGGCAATGAGCAGTACTTC
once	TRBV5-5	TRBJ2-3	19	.	CASTPSRPMDGVYTDTQYF	TGTGCCAGCACGCCCTCGAGACCAATGGACGGGGTCTACACAGATACGCAGTATTTT
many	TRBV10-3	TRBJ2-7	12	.	CAISDVIYEQYF	TGTGCCATCAGTGACGTGATATACGAGCAGTACTTC
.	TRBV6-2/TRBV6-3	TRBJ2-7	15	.	CASSSRAVPSYEQYF	TGTGCCAGCAGTTCCAGGGCCGTGCCGAGCTACGAGCAGTACTTC
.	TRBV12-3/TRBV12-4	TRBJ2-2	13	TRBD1	CASIQGGSGELFF	TGTGCCAGCATCCAAGGGGGCAGCGGGGAGCTGTTTTTT
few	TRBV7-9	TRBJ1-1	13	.	CASSERGVTEAFF	TGTGCCAGCAGCGAACGGGGGGTCACTGAAGCTTTCTTT
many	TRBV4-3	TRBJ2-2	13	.	CASSQDEAGELFF	TGCGCCAGCAGCCAAGATGAGGCCGGGGAGCTGTTTTTT
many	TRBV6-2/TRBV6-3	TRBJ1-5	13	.	CASSQGWNQPQHF	TGTGCCAGCAGCCAGGGGTGGAATCAGCCCCAGCATTTT
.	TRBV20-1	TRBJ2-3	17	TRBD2	CSARDQGSGVSTDTQYF	TGCAGTGCTAGAGATCAAGGTAGCGGGGTCAGCACAGATACGCAGTATTTT
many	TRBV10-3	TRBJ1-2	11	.	CAISEIYGYTF	TGTGCCATCAGTGAAATCTATGGCTACACCTTC
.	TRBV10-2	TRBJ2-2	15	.	CTSSYSGGRTGELFF	TGTACCAGCAGTTACTCCGGGGGCAGGACCGGGGAGCTGTTTTTT
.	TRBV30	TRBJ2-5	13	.	CAWAQGNQETQYF	TGTGCCTGGGCCCAGGGTAATCAAGAGACCCAGTACTTC
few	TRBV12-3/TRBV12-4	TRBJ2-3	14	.	CASSFASSTDTQYF	TGTGCCAGCAGTTTCGCCTCTAGCACAGATACGCAGTATTTT
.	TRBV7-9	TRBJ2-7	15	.	CASSFPSGRAGEQYF	TGTGCCAGCAGCTTCCCCTCGGGCAGGGCGGGCGAGCAGTACTTC
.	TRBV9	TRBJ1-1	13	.	CASSVGGGTEAVF	.
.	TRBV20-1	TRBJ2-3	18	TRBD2	CSARDGAGVEWGTDTQYF	TGCAGTGCTAGAGATGGGGCGGGGGTCGAGTGGGGCACAGATACGCAGTATTTT
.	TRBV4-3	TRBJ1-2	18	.	CASSQDPEGRGSPYGYTF	TGCGCCAGCAGCCAAGATCCTGAGGGCAGGGGATCCCCCTATGGCTACACCTTC
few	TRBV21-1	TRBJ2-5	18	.	CASSTPAGDRVQDWTQYF	TGTGCCAGCAGCACCCCCGCCGGGGACAGAGTTCAAGATTGGACCCAGTACTTC
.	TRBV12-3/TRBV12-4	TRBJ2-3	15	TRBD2	CASSRTSGGEGTQYF	TGTGCCAGCAGTCGGACTAGCGGGGGTGAAGGTACGCAGTATTTT
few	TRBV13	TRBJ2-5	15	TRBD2	CASRQLAGGQETQYF	TGTGCCAGCAGGCAACTAGCGGGAGGACAAGAGACCCAGTACTTC
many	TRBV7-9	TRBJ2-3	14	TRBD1	CASSSDRAADTQYF	TGTGCCAGCAGCTCGGACAGGGCCGCAGATACGCAGTATTTT
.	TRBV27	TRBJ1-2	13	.	CASMGETDYGYTF	TGTGCCAGCATGGGGGAGACAGACTATGGCTACACCTTC
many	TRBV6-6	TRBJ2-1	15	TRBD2	CASRVLAVEGNEQFF	TGTGCCAGCAGGGTACTAGCGGTAGAGGGGAATGAGCAGTTCTTC
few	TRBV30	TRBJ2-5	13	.	CAWTTHSYETQYF	TGTGCCTGGACGACCCACAGTTACGAGACCCAGTACTTC
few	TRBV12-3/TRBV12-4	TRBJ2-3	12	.	CASTFAGDTQYF	TGTGCCAGCACCTTTGCTGGAGATACGCAGTATTTT
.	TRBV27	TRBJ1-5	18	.	CASTFRGPLKGSNQPQHF	TGTGCCAGCACCTTCAGGGGCCCGCTGAAGGGAAGTAATCAGCCCCAGCATTTT
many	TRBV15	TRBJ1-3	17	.	CATSRGGQPLTGNTIYF	TGTGCCACCAGCAGAGGTGGACAGCCGTTAACTGGAAACACCATATATTTT